Shown below are 27 T cell receptor beta chains from a single sample sequenced in a study of technical replicates of blood from several donors. The protocol was immunoSEQ multiplex PCR, while the TCRdb copy is restricted to in-frame clones and leaves out a portion. The sample shows some 50,000 clones, 85% to 95% of them seen only once. Sample: T cells isolated from PBMCs. The receptors were gathered from a human donor in good health.

The chain has TRBV13 and TRBJ2-7, with a weak D call TRBD2 (5 bases). The CDR3 length is 14 residues. The germline gives CDR1 PRHDT, CDR2 FYEKMQ (reference sequence). V was trimmed by 5 bases and J by 3 bases, leaving 14 bases between them. This CDR3 reads CASSPGNRHYEQYF. The CDR3 DNA follows: TGTGCCAGCAGCCCCGGGAACCGGCACTACGAGCAGTACTTC.

The genes are TRBV28 and TRBJ1-4; 9 nucleotides line up with TRBD1. Trimming at V came to 11 bases and at J to 6 bases, leaving 7 bases not matched to a gene. Germline V lookup: CDR1 MDHEN, CDR2 SYDVKM. There are 13 residues in the CDR3. The CDR3 coding sequence is TGTGCCGTTCCGGGACAGGGTGATGAAAAACTGTTTTTT. The encoded protein is CAVPGQGDEKLFF.

The V and J genes are TRBV28 and TRBJ1-4; 7 bases align to TRBD1. Germline assignment: CDR1 MDHEN and CDR2 SYDVKM. Unmatched junction bases numbered 7, after V lost 3 bases and J lost 0 bases. The CDR3 consists of 17 residues. CDR3 in DNA: TGTGCCAGCAGTTTCAACAGGGGCGCCGCAACTAATGAAAAACTGTTTTTT. Translating gives CASSFNRGAATNEKLFF. The whole variable domain, remainder taken from reference TRBV28 and TRBJ1-4, is DVKVTQSSRYLVKRTGEKVFLECVQDMDHENMFWYRQDPGLGLRLIYFSYDVKMKEKGDIPEGYSVSREKKERFSLILESASTNQTSMYLCASSFNRGAATNEKLFFGSGTQLSVL.

The chain carries TRBV9 and TRBJ1-1, with D perhaps TRBD1 (5 bases). The length of the CDR3 is 12 residues. Germline CDR1 reads SGDLS; CDR2 reads YYNGEE. Trimming took off 4 bases at V and 11 bases at J, with 15 bases between the two ends. The CDR3 sequence: CASSPPSGVAFF. The DNA for the CDR3 is TGTGCCAGCAGCCCACCATCGGGGGTGGCTTTCTTT.

V is TRBV28 and J is TRBJ2-7; D might be TRBD2 (6 bases). CDR3 length equals 12 residues. The ends were cut back, 4 bases at V and 4 bases at J, with 8 bases in the middle. Germline CDR1 is MDHEN and CDR2 is SYDVKM. The CDR3: CASSYGRYEQYF. Written as DNA, the CDR3 is TGTGCCAGCAGTTACGGGAGATACGAGCAGTACTTC.

This clone was counted a few times. The same CDR3 can be traced to other DNA sequences in this sample. This sequence joins TRBV18 and TRBJ1-5; 7 positions agree with TRBD1. After removal of 3 bases from V and 6 bases from J, the junction contained 5 bases not matched to a gene. The CDR3 consists of 14 residues. The germline V gene has CDR1 KGHSH and CDR2 LQKENI. The CDR3 DNA sequence: TGTGCCAGCTCACCGGAGGGGGCGAGTCAGCCCCAGCATTTT. Protein sequence: CASSPEGASQPQHF.

A single count supports this clone. V and J are TRBV13 and TRBJ2-7; 7 nucleotides line up with TRBD1. V shed 5 bases and J 3 bases; nucleotides not matched to a gene: 7. CDR1 and CDR2 (germline): PRHDT, FYEKMQ (reference sequence). The CDR3 covers 14 residues. The CDR3 sequence: CASSVTGALYEQYF. Here the CDR3 DNA reads TGTGCCAGCAGCGTTACAGGGGCCCTCTACGAGCAGTACTTC. The whole variable domain, remainder taken from reference TRBV13 and TRBJ2-7, is AAGVIQSPRHLIKEKRETATLKCYPIPRHDTVYWYQQGPGQDPQFLISFYEKMQSDKGSIPDRFSAQQFSDYHSELNMSSLELGDSALYFCASSVTGALYEQYFGPGTRLTVT.

The chain couples TRBV28 to TRBJ2-3; TRBD2 is a possible D gene (7 bases). Trimming shortened V by 5 bases and J by 2 bases, and 14 bases separated the two germline ends. CDR1 is MDHEN, CDR2 SYDVKM, per germline. This CDR3 is 15 amino acids long. The CDR3 DNA sequence: TGTGCCAGCAGTCCTATGGGGGGGCCCACAGATACGCAGTATTTT. Protein product: CASSPMGGPTDTQYF.

The V call is TRBV18, the J call TRBJ2-3, with D maybe TRBD2 (5 bases). V was clipped by 8 bases and J by 3 bases, with 15 bases between them. The CDR3 loop spans 14 amino acids. CDR1 is KGHSH, CDR2 LQKENI, per germline. The DNA for the CDR3 is TGTGCCAGCCAAAGGTTACGGGATACAGATACGCAGTATTTT. Its translation: CASQRLRDTDTQYF.

The J gene is TRBJ1-5, the V gene TRBV6-5, with 8 nucleotides matching TRBD1. The CDR3 extends over 14 amino acids. V lost 5 bases, J lost 6 bases, and 6 bases stayed unmatched. Looked up from germline, CDR1 is MNHEY and CDR2 is SVGAGI. CDR3 DNA sequence: TGTGCCAGCAGTCTGGACAGGGTGGGTCAGCCCCAGCATTTT. This translates into CASSLDRVGQPQHF.

This clone was recorded only once. J is TRBJ1-4 and V is TRBV7-9; 7 bases are shared with TRBD1. With 4 bases clipped from V and 7 bases from J, the junction kept 9 bases outside the gene matches. The V gene's germline CDR1 is SEHNR and CDR2 FQNEAQ (reference sequence). CDR3 length: 15 residues. CDR3 sequence: CASSSDRVSSEKLFF. DNA for the CDR3: TGTGCCAGCAGCTCTGACAGGGTTAGCAGTGAAAAACTGTTTTTT.

This clone has only a few counts. The V gene is TRBV9, the J gene TRBJ1-1; 7 bases agree with TRBD1. The CDR3 extends over 14 amino acids. CDR1 and CDR2 (germline): SGDLS, YYNGEE. V gave up 0 bases and J gave up 4 bases; unmatched junction bases: 3. The CDR3, as DNA: TGTGCCAGCAGCGTAGGACAGGGAGGCACTGAAGCTTTCTTT. Residues: CASSVGQGGTEAFF.

The chain uses TRBV28 and TRBJ1-1; D not resolved. Germline CDR1 reads MDHEN; CDR2 reads SYDVKM. The CDR3 has 12 amino acids. V was shortened by 7 bases and J by 4 bases, with 10 bases between the two germline ends. The CDR3 DNA sequence: TGTGCCAGCATCGAACGGGGCACTGAAGCTTTCTTT. Amino acids: CASIERGTEAFF.

This sequence joins TRBV5-1 and TRBJ2-1, with D possibly matching TRBD2 (7 bases). Germline CDR1 and CDR2: SGHRS and YFSETQ. This CDR3 comprises 16 residues. V lost 4 bases and J 4 bases, leaving 18 bases between the germline ends. The CDR3 here is CASSPTGAGVYNEQFF. CDR3 DNA sequence: TGCGCCAGCAGCCCGACGGGGGCGGGGGTATACAATGAGCAGTTCTTC.

The V call is TRBV5-1, the J call TRBJ2-1, with unresolved D. CDR1 is SGHRS, CDR2 YFSETQ, per germline. Trimming left V 0 bases short and J 5 bases short, with 9 bases between. This CDR3 has 14 amino acids. The CDR3 here is CASSLAPFNNEQFF. DNA for the CDR3: TGCGCCAGCAGCTTGGCCCCCTTTAACAATGAGCAGTTCTTC.

The J gene is TRBJ2-3, the V gene TRBV13, with 11 bases fitting TRBD1. This CDR3 is 16 amino acids long. Germline CDR1 and CDR2: PRHDT and FYEKMQ (reference sequence). V shed 5 bases and J 4 bases; nucleotides not matched to a gene: 8. The CDR3, as DNA: TGTGCCAGCAGCCGTAACAGGGACAGGGGGTCAGATACGCAGTATTTT. Its translation: CASSRNRDRGSDTQYF.

The chain recombines TRBV10-2 with TRBJ1-1; TRBD1 is a possible D gene (5 bases). Trimming left V 3 bases short and J 2 bases short, with 13 bases between. CDR1 WSHSY and CDR2 SAAADI come from the germline V gene. The CDR3 runs to 15 residues. The CDR3 DNA is TGCGCCAGCAGTGATCCTACTCAGGGAAACACTGAAGCTTTCTTT. Translated, it gives CASSDPTQGNTEAFF.

DNA of the CDR3: TGTGCCAGCAGTTTAGACACGCCGAACACCGGGGAGCTGTTTTTT. This gives the protein CASSLDTPNTGELFF. This chain uses TRBV6-5 with TRBJ2-2; no definite D call. The CDR3 loop spans 15 amino acids. Per germline, CDR1 MNHEY and CDR2 SVGAGI. The V gene lost 4 bases and the J gene lost 0 bases, with 9 bases spanning the gap.

The chain employs TRBV29-1 and TRBJ1-2; TRBD1 aligns across 11 bases. Losses at the gene ends were 4 bases for V and 4 bases for J; bases not matched to a gene: 2. This CDR3 spans 13 amino acids. Germline V gene sequence: CDR1 SQVTM, CDR2 ANQGSEA. This chain's CDR3 is CSVVGTGGYGYTF. In DNA, the CDR3 is TGCAGCGTTGTCGGGACAGGGGGCTATGGCTACACCTTC.

This chain joins TRBV5-6 and TRBJ1-2; no reliable D call. This CDR3 is 14 amino acids long. In germline, CDR1 is SGHDT, CDR2 YYEEEE. Trimming removed 4 bases from V and 5 bases from J, with 15 bases in between. CDR3: CASSPPKKEYGYTF. CDR3 nucleotide sequence: TGTGCCAGCAGCCCACCAAAAAAGGAGTATGGCTACACCTTC.

The gene calls are TRBV5-1 and TRBJ2-7; no firm D call. The CDR3 runs to 15 residues. Germline CDR1 and CDR2: SGHRS and YFSETQ. V lost 0 bases, J lost 5 bases, and 15 bases lay in between. The CDR3 nucleotides are TGCGCCAGCAGCTTGGAACAGCCCGCTTGGAACGAGCAGTACTTC. Protein product: CASSLEQPAWNEQYF. The whole variable domain, filled in from reference TRBV5-1 and TRBJ2-7, reads KAGVTQTPRYLIKTRGQQVTLSCSPISGHRSVSWYQQTPGQGLQFLFEYFSETQRNKGNFPGRFSGRQFSNSRSEMNVSTLELGDSALYLCASSLEQPAWNEQYFGPGTRLTVT.

The chain links TRBV29-1 to TRBJ1-1; TRBD1 matches at 8 bases. Germline assignment: CDR1 SQVTM and CDR2 ANQGSEA. This CDR3 contains 13 residues. J gave up 4 bases and V 7 bases, and 8 bases lay outside the gene matches. The CDR3 protein is CSAATGETTEAFF. The CDR3 DNA follows: TGCAGCGCCGCGACAGGGGAGACCACTGAAGCTTTCTTT.

CDR3 bases: TGTGCCAGCAGCTTCCGGGACAGGCGGTACGAGCAGTACTTC. This translates into CASSFRDRRYEQYF. The rearrangement links TRBV9 to TRBJ2-7, with TRBD1 identical over 8 bases. The trim removed 4 bases at V and 4 bases at J, leaving 7 bases unmatched. Germline V gives CDR1 SGDLS, CDR2 YYNGEE. CDR3 length: 14 residues. Using reference TRBV9 and TRBJ2-7 for the parts outside the CDR3, the full variable domain is DSGVTQTPKHLITATGQRVTLRCSPRSGDLSVYWYQQSLDQGLQFLIQYYNGEERAKGNILERFSAQQFPDLHSELNLSSLELGDSALYFCASSFRDRRYEQYFGPGTRLTVT.

The chain uses TRBV11-2 and TRBJ2-7; TRBD1 aligns across 11 bases. This CDR3 region has 14 residues. The V gene end was trimmed by 4 bases and the J gene end by 5 bases; junction bases not matched to a gene: 4. The V gene's germline CDR1 is SGHAT and CDR2 FQNNGV. This chain's CDR3 is CASSSDRGLNEQYF. The DNA for the CDR3 is TGTGCCAGCAGCTCGGACAGGGGGCTGAACGAGCAGTACTTC.

V is TRBV6-5 and J is TRBJ2-3; TRBD2 agrees at 12 bases. In germline, CDR1 is MNHEY, CDR2 SVGAGI. V lost 6 bases and J lost 5; bases outside the gene matches: 6. The CDR3 has 15 amino acids. CDR3 nucleotides: TGTGCCAGCAGGCGCCTAGCGGGGGGGGGAGATACGCAGTATTTT. Translating gives CASRRLAGGGDTQYF.

The chain uses TRBV6-5 and TRBJ2-5, with D possibly being TRBD2 (6 bases). From germline, CDR1 is MNHEY and CDR2 SVGAGI. The CDR3 runs 14 residues. The V end lost 5 bases, the J end lost 0 bases, and 10 bases lay between the germline ends. CDR3 DNA sequence: TGTGCCAGCAGTCTTAGCGGATACCAAGAGACCCAGTACTTC. This gives the protein CASSLSGYQETQYF.

This clone was seen a single time. The chain recombines TRBV5-1 with TRBJ1-3, with TRBD1 matching over 7 bases. CDR3 length equals 19 residues. With 4 bases clipped from V and 0 bases from J, the junction kept 16 bases outside the gene matches. The V gene's germline CDR1 is SGHRS and CDR2 YFSETQ. CDR3 bases: TGCGCCAGCAGCCCGGTACCAGGGGGTTTGGATTACTCTGGAAACACCATATATTTT. Encoded protein: CASSPVPGGLDYSGNTIYF.